The entry that follows covers one TCR beta chain sequence. V lost 2 bases to trimming and J lost 9 bases, with 17 bases between them. CDR3 length: 16 residues. Germline assignment: CDR1 MNHNY and CDR2 SVGAGI (reference sequence). Produced via immunoSEQ multiplex PCR; TCRdb's table is partial and in-frame only. The sample lists approximately 46,000 clones, less than 90% occurring once. The sample originates from a study of blood T cell repertoires in COVID-19. This clonotype originated in a human donor in a cohort sampled during active COVID-19. V and J are TRBV6-6 and TRBJ1-6; D uncertain. Specimen: peripheral blood. CDR3: CASSYGGLGWGSPLHF. The DNA for the CDR3 is TGTGCCAGCAGTTACGGAGGTCTCGGTTGGGGTTCACCCCTCCACTTT.